This is a list of T cell receptor beta chains from one sample in a study of blood T cell repertoires in COVID-19. The method was immunoSEQ multiplex PCR; TCRdb's version includes in-frame clones alone and lacks a portion of them. The table shows roughly 220,000 clones, with 65% to 85% occurring only once. Sequenced material: peripheral blood. These receptor sequences come from a woman aged 55-70 years with acute or convalescent COVID-19. The CDR3 runs from the conserved cysteine through the conserved F or W. Each record gives: CDR3 length, V gene, CDR3 protein.

15,TRBV2,CASSFDRGTYNEQFF
13,TRBV7-2,CASSLTGINGYTF
13,TRBV30,CAWSTRENQPQHF
17,TRBV7-2,CASSLESSRVSYNEQFF
13,TRBV2,CASSPGTYYGYTF
15,TRBV14,CASSHIPGGGSPLHF
14,TRBV29-1,CSAEGVGEGYGYTF
15,TRBV5-5,CASSFTGSLQETQYF
20,TRBV27,CASSFVGAPLVAAGANVLTF
13,TRBV11-1,CASSAVRNTEAFF
14,TRBV3-1/TRBV3-2,CASSQEDRHYGYTF
12,TRBV3-1/TRBV3-2,CASSQGEGTIYF
14,TRBV3-1/TRBV3-2,CASTPSSLEGGYTF
16,TRBV11-2,CASSLDTGLAGLTQYF
15,TRBV3-1/TRBV3-2,CASSSMRPKYNEQFF
15,TRBV28,CASRGGAPSNQPQHF
15,TRBV6-5,CASSLNGQGDSPLHF
17,TRBV7-9,CASRPFLMEGLSDGYTF
14,TRBV4-1,CASSLERGGDTQYF
13,TRBV6-6,CASGRREANEQFF
15,TRBV4-1,CASSTRDSREEAQYF
18,TRBV5-4,CASSLGPSGGQTMGEQYF
17,TRBV4-1,CASSQAPKGASPEKLFF
16,TRBV14,CASSLSPSGLQETQYF
13,TRBV7-9,CASSLTGPAEAFF
13,TRBV12-3/TRBV12-4,CASSAQVSYGYTF
13,TRBV19,CASNSGDTDTQYF
16,TRBV7-2,CASSLLLPRDTGELFF
16,TRBV5-1,CASSLGQAGSRNTIYF
15,TRBV11-1,CASSLATRGNEKLFF
15,TRBV18,CARSLGQGKDSPLHF
16,TRBV25-1,CASSDGRGWGGSPLHF